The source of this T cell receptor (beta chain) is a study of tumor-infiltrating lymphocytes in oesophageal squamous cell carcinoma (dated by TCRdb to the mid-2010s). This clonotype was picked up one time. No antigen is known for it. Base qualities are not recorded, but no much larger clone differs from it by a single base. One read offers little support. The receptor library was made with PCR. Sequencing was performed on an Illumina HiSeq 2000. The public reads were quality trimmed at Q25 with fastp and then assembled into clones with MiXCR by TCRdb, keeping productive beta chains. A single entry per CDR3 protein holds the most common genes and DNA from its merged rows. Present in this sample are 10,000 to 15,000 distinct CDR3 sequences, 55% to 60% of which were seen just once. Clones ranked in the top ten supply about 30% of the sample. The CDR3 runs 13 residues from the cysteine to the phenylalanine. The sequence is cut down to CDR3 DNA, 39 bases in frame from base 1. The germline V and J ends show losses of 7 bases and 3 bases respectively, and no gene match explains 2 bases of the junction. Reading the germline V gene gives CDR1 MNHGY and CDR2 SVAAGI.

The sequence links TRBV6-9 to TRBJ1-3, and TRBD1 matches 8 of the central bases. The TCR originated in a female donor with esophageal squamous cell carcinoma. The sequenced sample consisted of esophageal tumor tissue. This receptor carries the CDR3 CASKQGGGNTIYF. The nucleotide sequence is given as TGTGCCAGCAAACAGGGGGGTGGAAACACCATATATTTT.